The T cell receptor (beta chain) described here comes from a study of prognosis after radiotherapy for stage I lung cancer. Study summary: Among the non-small cell lung cancer patients, all were considered medically inoperable. The study, taken as a whole, reports: The study left the tumor specificity of the expanded TCR clones undetermined. Median unique TCR clones dropped from 10,088 to 6,861 after stereotactic body radiation therapy.

This clonotype was observed at least ten times. What it binds is not known. Multiplex PCR in two rounds served to amplify TCR beta CDR3 from genomic DNA. Specific primers for each TRBV and TRBJ gene were what first-round PCR used. Via MiXCR, TCRdb re-called the multiplex PCR reads, giving one row per CDR3 protein. The sample has roughly 15,000 distinct CDR3 sequences; 30% to 40% are singletons. Germline CDR1 is LNHDA and CDR2 is SQIVND (reference sequence). This CDR3 region has 14 residues. Trimming removed 5 bases at V and 0 bases at J, with 8 bases between. The sample in question was PBMCs, obtained before or after stereotactic body radiation therapy (not recorded which). This chain links TRBV19 with TRBJ1-5; unclear D gene. The receptor comes from a donor aged 50 or older with non-small cell lung cancer. CDR3 DNA: TGTGCCAGTAGTGAGAATTATAGCAATCAGCCCCAGCATTTT. It specifies CASSENYSNQPQHF.